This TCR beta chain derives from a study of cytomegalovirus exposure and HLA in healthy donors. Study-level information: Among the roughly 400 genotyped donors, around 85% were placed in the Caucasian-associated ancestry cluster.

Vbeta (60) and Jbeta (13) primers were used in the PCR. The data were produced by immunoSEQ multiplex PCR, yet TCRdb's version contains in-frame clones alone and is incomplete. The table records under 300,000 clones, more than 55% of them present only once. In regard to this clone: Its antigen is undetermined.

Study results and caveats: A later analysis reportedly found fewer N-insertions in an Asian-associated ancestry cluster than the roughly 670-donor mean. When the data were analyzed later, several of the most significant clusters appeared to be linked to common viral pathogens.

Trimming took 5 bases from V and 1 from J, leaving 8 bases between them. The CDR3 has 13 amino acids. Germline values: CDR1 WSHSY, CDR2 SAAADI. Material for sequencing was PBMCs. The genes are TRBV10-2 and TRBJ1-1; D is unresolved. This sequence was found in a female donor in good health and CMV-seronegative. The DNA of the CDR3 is TGCGCCAGCAGTTTGAGTAGGAACACTGAAGCTTTCTTT. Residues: CASSLSRNTEAFF.